These 27 T cell receptor beta chains came from one sample sequenced in a study of OX40 agonist ivuxolimab in advanced cancers. Clones were read by immunoSEQ multiplex PCR, and TCRdb kept only the in-frame ones, dropping some. This table holds 35,000 to 40,000 clones, 85% to 90% found once. Sequences were derived from CD4+ or CD8+ T cells sorted from blood, sampled in a trial of the OX40 agonist ivuxolimab. These receptors were collected from an adult with an advanced solid tumor such as melanoma, head and neck, liver or kidney cancer.

The rearrangement uses TRBV7-6 and TRBJ2-3; D unresolved. CDR1 is SGHVS, CDR2 FNYEAQ, per germline. V was cut by 5 bases and J by 2 bases, with 11 bases left in between. The CDR3 covers 14 residues. The CDR3 DNA is TGTGCCAGCAGCCTCGAGACCCCCACAGATACGCAGTATTTT. It codes for CASSLETPTDTQYF.

This clone has more than one count but fewer than ten. The chain employs TRBV4-2 and TRBJ2-3; either TRBD1 or TRBD2 may fit D (5 bases each). CDR3 length equals 16 residues. Looked up from germline, CDR1 is LGHNA and CDR2 is YNFKEQ. Trimming removed 3 bases at V and 0 bases at J, with 13 bases between. CDR3 sequence reads: CASSQGTDPSTDTQYF. CDR3 bases: TGTGCCAGCAGCCAGGGGACGGACCCTAGCACAGATACGCAGTATTTT.

This clone appeared a single time. V is TRBV13 and J is TRBJ2-7, with D hard to call. The V gene lost 6 bases and the J gene lost 6 bases, with 18 bases spanning the gap. The germline V gene has CDR1 PRHDT and CDR2 FYEKMQ (reference sequence). This CDR3 has 14 residues. CDR3 DNA: TGTGCCAGCAGTGAAGCACTCCCCCGCTCCGAGCAGTACTTC. This gives the protein CASSEALPRSEQYF. Drawing the rest from reference TRBV13 and TRBJ2-7, the complete variable domain is AAGVIQSPRHLIKEKRETATLKCYPIPRHDTVYWYQQGPGQDPQFLISFYEKMQSDKGSIPDRFSAQQFSDYHSELNMSSLELGDSALYFCASSEALPRSEQYFGPGTRLTVT.

This rearrangement joins TRBV18 to TRBJ2-7; a possible D gene is TRBD2 (5 bases). The germline gives CDR1 KGHSH, CDR2 LQKENI. This CDR3 comprises 16 residues. Deletions cut 4 bases from V and 1 base from J, with 17 bases between. The CDR3 coding sequence is TGTGCCAGCTCACGCCTCCCGGGAAAAGGGTCCTACGAGCAGTACTTC. It specifies CASSRLPGKGSYEQYF. Supplemented by reference TRBV18 and TRBJ2-7, the full variable domain reads NAGVMQNPRHLVRRRGQEARLRCSPMKGHSHVYWYRQLPEEGLKFMVYLQKENIIDESGMPKERFSAEFPKEGPSILRIQQVVRGDSAAYFCASSRLPGKGSYEQYFGPGTRLTVT.

The rearrangement uses TRBV7-3 and TRBJ1-5; weak D call: TRBD1 (5 bases). The CDR3 is 17 amino acids. The V end was cut by 5 bases, the J end by 7 bases, with 24 bases between. CDR1 and CDR2 from the germline V gene are SGHTA and FQGTGA. Here the CDR3 reads CASSPLIGRQFQQPQHF. The CDR3 DNA follows: TGTGCCAGCAGCCCCTTGATCGGCCGACAGTTCCAACAGCCCCAGCATTTT.

The rearrangement uses TRBV18 and TRBJ1-2; D is possibly TRBD1 (6 bases). Per the germline V gene, CDR1 is KGHSH and CDR2 is LQKENI. V was clipped by 1 base and J by 8 bases, with 11 bases between them. CDR3 size: 13 residues. The CDR3 spells CASSPLTGPGYTF. The CDR3 bases are TGTGCCAGCTCACCACTTACAGGGCCAGGCTACACCTTC.

Turning to this clone: The sample has other DNA sequences that encode this CDR3 too. The chain combines TRBV15 with TRBJ1-2, with 7 bases fitting TRBD1. Germline values: CDR1 LNHNV, CDR2 YYDKDF (reference sequence). Unmatched junction bases numbered 8, after V lost 1 base and J lost 0 bases. The CDR3 extends over 17 amino acids. CDR3 region: CATSRVRGVGSNYGYTF. As DNA, the CDR3 is TGTGCCACCAGCAGAGTCAGGGGGGTGGGGTCTAACTATGGCTACACCTTC.

The chain couples TRBV7-8 to TRBJ2-3; the match to TRBD2 covers 10 bases. CDR3 size: 16 residues. Losses at the gene ends were 3 bases for V and 5 bases for J; bases not matched to a gene: 8. CDR1 and CDR2 (germline): SGHVS, FQNEAQ. The CDR3 loop is CASSLAAGGPKDTQYF. In DNA form, the CDR3 reads TGTGCCAGCAGCTTGGCAGCGGGGGGGCCCAAAGATACGCAGTATTTT.

The J gene is TRBJ1-2, the V gene TRBV2; D is uncertain. Germline-derived CDR1 and CDR2 are SNHLY and FYNNEI. CDR3 size: 16 residues. The V gene lost 3 bases and the J gene lost 0 bases, with 14 bases spanning the gap. The CDR3 region has the DNA TGTGCCAGCAGTGACGGGTCGACACGTACTAACTATGGCTACACCTTC. Amino acids: CASSDGSTRTNYGYTF.

The chain combines TRBV14 with TRBJ1-6, with D hard to call. V was clipped by 0 bases and J by 2 bases, with 8 bases between them. The CDR3 consists of 16 residues. Germline V CDR1 and CDR2: SGHDN, FVKESK. The CDR3 nucleotides are TGTGCCAGCAGCCAAGAGGGCGGTACCTATAATTCACCCCTCCACTTT. Its translation is CASSQEGGTYNSPLHF.

The chain recombines TRBV28 with TRBJ2-7; D is uncertain. The germline gives CDR1 MDHEN, CDR2 SYDVKM. The V gene lost 4 bases and the J gene lost 2 bases, with 9 bases spanning the gap. CDR3 size: 13 residues. The CDR3 reads CASSSGPPYEQYF. The CDR3 nucleotides are TGTGCCAGCAGTTCGGGTCCCCCCTACGAGCAGTACTTC.

The sample holds one count of this clone. The CDR3 region has the DNA TGTGCCAGCAGGCCGACAGGGACGAACACTGAAGCTTTCTTT. It codes for CASRPTGTNTEAFF. The chain has TRBV28 and TRBJ1-1; 7 bases are shared with TRBD1. The CDR3 runs 14 residues. Germline V gene lookup returns CDR1 MDHEN and CDR2 SYDVKM. J lost 1 base, V lost 6 bases, and 5 bases had no gene match.

V is TRBV5-6 and J is TRBJ1-2, with no clear D. Trimming shortened V by 0 bases and J by 6 bases, and 12 bases separated the two germline ends. The CDR3 length is 14 residues. Per the germline V gene, CDR1 is SGHDT and CDR2 is YYEEEE. The CDR3 here is CASSLVAGRDGYTF. The CDR3 nucleotides are TGTGCCAGCAGCTTGGTGGCAGGAAGGGATGGCTACACCTTC.

V is TRBV6-1 and J is TRBJ1-4; D is possibly TRBD1 (6 bases). This CDR3 is built from 14 residues. Trimming took off 3 bases at V and 8 bases at J, with 13 bases between the two ends. The germline V gene encodes CDR1 MNHNS and CDR2 SASEGT. CDR3 in amino acids: CASSDGRGWEKLFF. In DNA, the CDR3 is TGTGCCAGCAGTGATGGCAGGGGATGGGAAAAACTGTTTTTT.

V usage is TRBV9 and J usage is TRBJ1-5; no clear D gene. V lost 7 bases to trimming and J lost 0 bases, with 5 bases between them. The germline gives CDR1 SGDLS, CDR2 YYNGEE. The CDR3 is 12 amino acids. The CDR3 loop reads CASGDSNQPQHF. In DNA form, the CDR3 reads TGTGCCAGCGGGGATAGCAATCAGCCCCAGCATTTT.

The V and J genes are TRBV11-3 and TRBJ2-7, with D tentatively TRBD1 (6 bases). Germline V CDR1 and CDR2: SGHNT, YENEEA. V was shortened by 5 bases and J by 4 bases, with 15 bases between the two germline ends. This CDR3 region has 14 residues. The CDR3 sequence: CASSPNTGTYEQYF. Written as DNA, the CDR3 is TGTGCCAGCAGCCCTAATACAGGGACGTACGAGCAGTACTTC. The full variable domain, rest sourced from reference TRBV11-3 and TRBJ2-7, is EAGVVQSPRYKIIEKKQPVAFWCNPISGHNTLYWYLQNLGQGPELLIRYENEEAVDDSQLPKDRFSAERLKGVDSTLKIQPAELGDSAVYLCASSPNTGTYEQYFGPGTRLTVT.

The sample holds one count of this clone. This chain connects TRBV25-1 to TRBJ2-7; TRBD1 is a possible D gene (6 bases). The germline V gene has CDR1 MGHDK and CDR2 SYGVNS. Trimming cost V 6 bases and J 6 bases, with 21 bases left between them. CDR3 size: 15 residues. The CDR3 DNA sequence: TGTGCCAGCAGGCCCCCAGGGACACCCGCCCCCGAGCAGTACTTC. Its translation is CASRPPGTPAPEQYF.

The chain is built from TRBV6-5 and TRBJ1-1; D ambiguous. The CDR3 sequence is 15 residues long. V lost 0 bases, J lost 4 bases, and 12 bases lay in between. The germline CDR1 and CDR2 sequences are MNHEY and SVGAGI. The CDR3 region has the DNA TGTGCCAGCAGTTACTCGATAAATCGAGCCACTGAAGCTTTCTTT. It is translated as CASSYSINRATEAFF.

The chain carries TRBV16 and TRBJ1-1; 7 positions match TRBD1. The CDR3 covers 14 residues. V was clipped by 2 bases and J by 4 bases; unmatched bases: 4. Germline CDR1 and CDR2: KGHSY and FQNENV. The CDR3 reads CASSQRQGGTEAFF. CDR3 DNA sequence: TGTGCCAGCAGCCAAAGACAGGGCGGCACTGAAGCTTTCTTT. The complete variable domain, with remaining parts taken from reference TRBV16 and TRBJ1-1, reads GEEVAQTPKHLVRGEGQKAKLYCAPIKGHSYVFWYQQVLKNEFKFLISFQNENVFDETGMPKERFSAKCLPNSPCSLEIQATKLEDSAVYFCASSQRQGGTEAFFGQGTRLTVV.

The rearrangement joins TRBV2 to TRBJ2-1, with TRBD2 matching 8 bases. This CDR3 has 14 residues. V lost 3 bases, J lost 8 bases, and 6 bases stayed unmatched. Per the germline V gene, CDR1 is SNHLY and CDR2 is FYNNEI. The CDR3 coding sequence is TGTGCCAGCAGTGATGGGACTAGAAGAGATGAGCAGTTCTTC. Translation: CASSDGTRRDEQFF.

The chain joins TRBV9 to TRBJ2-3; TRBD2 matches at 11 bases. Trimming took 0 bases from V and 6 from J; bases not matched to a gene: 3. The CDR3 length is 15 residues. Germline lookup yields CDR1 SGDLS and CDR2 YYNGEE. As DNA, the CDR3 is TGTGCCAGCAGCGTAGTTGCTAGCGGGGGGGATACGCAGTATTTT. Its translation: CASSVVASGGDTQYF.

The chain employs TRBV6-5 and TRBJ2-5; 9 nucleotides match TRBD1. The CDR3 has 13 residues. Germline assignment: CDR1 MNHEY and CDR2 SVGAGI. Losses at the gene ends were 6 bases for V and 9 bases for J; bases not matched to a gene: 8. CDR3 DNA sequence: TGTGCCAGCAGGGGGACAGGGAAGGGCGCCCAGTACTTC. Translation gives CASRGTGKGAQYF.

This sequence joins TRBV5-1 and TRBJ2-3; possible D gene TRBD1, 6 bases. This CDR3 is built from 14 residues. Germline CDR1 reads SGHRS; CDR2 reads YFSETQ. Deletions cut 4 bases from V and 0 bases from J, with 9 bases between. The chain's CDR3 is CASSQGISTDTQYF. CDR3 nucleotide sequence: TGCGCCAGCAGCCAGGGGATTAGCACAGATACGCAGTATTTT.

This clone was detected only once. The chain carries TRBV4-2 and TRBJ2-5, with 7 bases lining up with TRBD2. V was clipped by 0 bases and J by 4 bases; unmatched bases: 8. Germline CDR1 is LGHNA and CDR2 is YNFKEQ. The CDR3 extends over 16 amino acids. The CDR3 loop is CASSQDIPREGETQYF. CDR3 nucleotides: TGTGCCAGCAGCCAAGATATTCCCAGGGAGGGAGAGACCCAGTACTTC.

The genes are TRBV20-1 and TRBJ2-5; 8 nucleotides line up with TRBD2. CDR1 is DFQATT and CDR2 is SNEGSKA in the germline V gene (reference sequence). This CDR3 region has 11 residues. The CDR3 sequence is CKAGDQETQYF. CDR3 coding DNA: TGCAAAGCGGGGGATCAAGAGACCCAGTACTTC.

This chain joins TRBV11-2 and TRBJ1-2; D possibly corresponds to TRBD1 (5 bases). This CDR3 is 13 amino acids long. V was cut by 5 bases and J by 4 bases, with 11 bases left in between. CDR1 is SGHAT and CDR2 is FQNNGV in the germline V gene. CDR3 bases: TGTGCCAGCAGCACCGGGACGGGCTATGGCTACACCTTC. Translation gives CASSTGTGYGYTF.

This sequence joins TRBV4-1 and TRBJ2-7, with D possibly matching TRBD2 (6 bases). V lost 2 bases and J lost 0, with 14 bases in between. Germline CDR1 MGHRA, CDR2 YSYEKL. This CDR3 has 16 amino acids. The CDR3 reads CASSQNWGERSYEQYF. DNA of the CDR3: TGCGCCAGCAGCCAAAATTGGGGGGAGCGCTCCTACGAGCAGTACTTC.